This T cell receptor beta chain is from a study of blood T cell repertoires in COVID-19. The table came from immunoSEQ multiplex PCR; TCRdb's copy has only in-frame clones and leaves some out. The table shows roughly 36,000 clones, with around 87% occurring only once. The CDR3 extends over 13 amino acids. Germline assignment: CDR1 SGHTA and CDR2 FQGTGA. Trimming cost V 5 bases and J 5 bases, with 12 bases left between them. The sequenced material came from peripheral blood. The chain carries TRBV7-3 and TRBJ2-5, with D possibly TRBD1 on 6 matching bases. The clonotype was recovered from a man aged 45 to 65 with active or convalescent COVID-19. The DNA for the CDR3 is TGTGCCAGCAGCCCCGGGACACAGGAGACCCAGTACTTC. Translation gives CASSPGTQETQYF.